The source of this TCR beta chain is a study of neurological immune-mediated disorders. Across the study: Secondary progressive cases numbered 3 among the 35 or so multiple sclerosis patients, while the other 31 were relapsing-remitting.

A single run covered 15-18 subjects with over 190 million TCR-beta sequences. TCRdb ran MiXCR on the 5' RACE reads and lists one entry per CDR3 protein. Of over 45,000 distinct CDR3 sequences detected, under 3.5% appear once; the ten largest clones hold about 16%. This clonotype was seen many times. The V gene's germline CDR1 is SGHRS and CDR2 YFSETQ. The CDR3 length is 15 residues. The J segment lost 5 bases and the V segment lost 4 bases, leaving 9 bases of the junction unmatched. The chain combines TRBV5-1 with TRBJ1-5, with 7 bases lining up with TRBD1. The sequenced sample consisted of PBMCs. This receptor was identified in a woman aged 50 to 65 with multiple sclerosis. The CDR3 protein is CASSPGDSLYQPQHF. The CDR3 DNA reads TGCGCCAGCAGCCCCGGGGACAGTTTATATCAGCCCCAGCATTTT.